What follows are 18 T cell receptor beta chains derived from one specimen sequenced in a study of monozygotic twins with cystic fibrosis. TCRdb keeps only in-frame clones here, not all; method: immunoSEQ multiplex PCR. The sample gives about 17,000 clones, almost 97% of which show up once; about 0.6% is in the top ten. The specimen was blood. These receptors all come from a girl aged 2 to 10 with cystic fibrosis.

The CDR3 bases are TGTGCCAGCAGTGAAAATGGCTACACCTTC. Encoded protein: CASSENGYTF. The rearrangement links TRBV28 to TRBJ1-2, with D hard to call. The CDR3 is 10 residues long. Germline assignment: CDR1 MDHEN and CDR2 SYDVKM. V lost 5 bases to trimming and J lost 6 bases, with 4 bases between them.

The J gene is TRBJ2-3, the V gene TRBV5-6; 8 nucleotides match TRBD2. There are 17 residues in the CDR3. V lost 4 bases, J lost 2 bases, and 12 bases stayed unmatched. Germline loops: CDR1 SGHDT, CDR2 YYEEEE. CDR3 coding DNA: TGTGCCAGCAGCGCGAGGGGGACTAGAGTTTACACAGATACGCAGTATTTT. Residues: CASSARGTRVYTDTQYF.

The V and J genes are TRBV6-5 and TRBJ2-5, with TRBD2 identical over 7 bases. Unmatched junction bases numbered 7, after V lost 1 base and J lost 5 bases. The CDR3 consists of 15 residues. Germline V gene sequence: CDR1 MNHEY, CDR2 SVGAGI. The CDR3 here is CASSYWGGNGETQYF. The CDR3 DNA reads TGTGCCAGCAGTTACTGGGGGGGGAATGGCGAGACCCAGTACTTC.

This clone came up once. The chain recombines TRBV28 with TRBJ2-5; unclear D gene. The V gene's germline CDR1 is MDHEN and CDR2 SYDVKM. The V end lost 5 bases, the J end lost 4 bases, and 5 bases lay between the germline ends. This CDR3 region has 11 residues. The DNA for the CDR3 is TGTGCCAGCAGTCAGTCAGAGACCCAGTACTTC. Translation: CASSQSETQYF.

The chain recombines TRBV5-1 with TRBJ1-1, with D possibly matching TRBD1 (6 bases). The V and J ends lost 3 bases and 3 bases respectively, with 9 bases between them. Germline-derived CDR1 and CDR2 are SGHRS and YFSETQ. This CDR3 has 13 residues. The CDR3 reads CASSSDRDTEAFF. The CDR3 coding sequence is TGCGCCAGCAGCTCGGACAGAGACACTGAAGCTTTCTTT.

The chain combines TRBV6-1 with TRBJ1-2; no clear D gene. CDR1 and CDR2 from the germline V gene are MNHNS and SASEGT. The CDR3 is 14 amino acids. The V end lost 5 bases, the J end lost 3 bases, and 13 bases lay between the germline ends. The CDR3 region is CASSRSFHDYGYTF. CDR3 nucleotides: TGTGCCAGCAGTCGATCTTTCCACGACTATGGCTACACCTTC.

The chain has TRBV11-2 and TRBJ2-7; D is tentatively TRBD1 or TRBD2 (5 bases each). The CDR3 is 13 residues long. Trimming shortened V by 5 bases and J by 4 bases, and 12 bases separated the two germline ends. The germline V gene encodes CDR1 SGHAT and CDR2 FQNNGV. The CDR3 reads CASSPGTVYEQYF. In DNA form, the CDR3 reads TGTGCCAGCAGCCCAGGGACCGTATACGAGCAGTACTTC.

The chain links TRBV19 to TRBJ2-3; 12 bases fit TRBD2. V lost 5 bases to trimming and J lost 1 base; unmatched junction nucleotides: 7. Germline CDR1 reads LNHDA; CDR2 reads SQIVND (reference sequence). The CDR3 sequence is 17 residues long. This chain's CDR3 is CASSQTSGGWGTDTQYF. CDR3 DNA sequence: TGTGCCAGTAGTCAAACTAGCGGGGGGTGGGGCACAGATACGCAGTATTTT. The full variable domain, its missing parts supplied by reference TRBV19 and TRBJ2-3, is DGGITQSPKYLFRKEGQNVTLSCEQNLNHDAMYWYRQDPGQGLRLIYYSQIVNDFQKGDIAEGYSVSREKKESFPLTVTSAQKNPTAFYLCASSQTSGGWGTDTQYFGPGTRLTVL.

The genes are TRBV7-2 and TRBJ2-3; 9 nucleotides match TRBD2. The V segment lost 2 bases and the J segment 6 bases; nucleotides outside the gene matches: 6. Germline-derived CDR1 and CDR2 are SGHTA and FQGNSA. This CDR3 is 15 amino acids long. The CDR3 DNA sequence: TGTGCCAGCAGCTTATTTTTAGCGGGGGCTGATACGCAGTATTTT. Translated, it gives CASSLFLAGADTQYF.

The chain couples TRBV5-5 to TRBJ2-7; D not resolved. The V end was cut by 4 bases, the J end by 5 bases, with 13 bases between. Looked up from germline, CDR1 is SGHKS and CDR2 is YYEKEE (reference sequence). The CDR3 has 13 amino acids. The CDR3 here is CASSHRGRDEQYF. CDR3 nucleotides: TGTGCCAGCAGCCACAGAGGACGCGACGAGCAGTACTTC.

The genes are TRBV2 and TRBJ2-3, with D tentatively TRBD1 or TRBD2 (5 bases each). The germline V gene encodes CDR1 SNHLY and CDR2 FYNNEI. The CDR3 has 15 residues. The ends were cut back, 6 bases at V and 4 bases at J, with 17 bases in the middle. For the CDR3, the DNA is TGTGCCAGCAGCGAGAGGGCTGGGGGAGCAGATACGCAGTATTTT. Translation: CASSERAGGADTQYF. The full variable domain, completed using reference TRBV2 and TRBJ2-3, is EPEVTQTPSHQVTQMGQEVILRCVPISNHLYFYWYRQILGQKVEFLVSFYNNEISEKSEIFDDQFSVERPDGSNFTLKIRSTKLEDSAMYFCASSERAGGADTQYFGPGTRLTVL.

The chain employs TRBV9 and TRBJ1-1, with D perhaps matching TRBD1 (5 bases). CDR1 is SGDLS and CDR2 is YYNGEE in the germline V gene. This CDR3 has 15 amino acids. The germline V and J ends were trimmed by 3 bases and 4 bases, with 16 bases remaining between them. The CDR3 spells CASSGGRSGGTEAFF. The CDR3 coding sequence is TGTGCCAGCAGCGGCGGGCGTAGTGGGGGCACTGAAGCTTTCTTT.

This sequence joins TRBV28 and TRBJ2-1, with D perhaps matching TRBD2 (6 bases). Germline CDR1 is MDHEN and CDR2 is SYDVKM. The CDR3 extends over 13 amino acids. The V gene lost 3 bases and the J gene lost 7 bases, with 10 bases spanning the gap. This CDR3 reads CASSLDYQNEQFF. CDR3 DNA sequence: TGTGCCAGCAGTTTGGACTACCAGAATGAGCAGTTCTTC.

In its sample, this clone was seen once. The rearrangement joins TRBV5-1 to TRBJ1-3, with unresolved D. The CDR3 is 15 amino acids. Germline V gene data show CDR1 as SGHRS and CDR2 as YFSETQ. V shed 0 bases and J shed 1 base, with 8 bases lying between them. CDR3 residues: CASSLEDFSGNTIYF. For the CDR3, the DNA is TGCGCCAGCAGCTTGGAGGACTTTTCTGGAAACACCATATATTTT. Filled out from reference TRBV5-1 and TRBJ1-3, the complete variable domain reads KAGVTQTPRYLIKTRGQQVTLSCSPISGHRSVSWYQQTPGQGLQFLFEYFSETQRNKGNFPGRFSGRQFSNSRSEMNVSTLELGDSALYLCASSLEDFSGNTIYFGEGSWLTVV.

The chain joins TRBV4-3 to TRBJ1-5, with TRBD1 as a possible D gene (6 bases). This CDR3 has 14 amino acids. The germline gives CDR1 LGHNA, CDR2 YSLEER. V shed 1 base and J shed 8 bases, with 12 bases lying between them. The CDR3 here is CASSQGTGRKPQHF. The CDR3, as DNA: TGCGCCAGCAGCCAAGGAACAGGGAGGAAGCCCCAGCATTTT.

This sequence joins TRBV7-8 and TRBJ2-7, with D perhaps assigned TRBD1 or TRBD2 (5 bases each). The CDR3 runs 11 residues. V dropped 5 bases and J dropped 11 bases, with 13 bases sitting between them. Germline V gene data show CDR1 as SGHVS and CDR2 as FQNEAQ. The CDR3 protein is CASSGPGREYF. Written as DNA, the CDR3 is TGTGCCAGCAGCGGACCGGGACGCGAGTACTTC.

J is TRBJ1-2 and V is TRBV4-3, with a tentative D call TRBD1 (6 bases). The CDR3 is 17 residues long. V lost 4 bases and J lost 3, with 21 bases in between. Germline CDR1 is LGHNA and CDR2 is YSLEER. In nucleotides, the CDR3 is TGCGCCAGCAGCCCCGCCTCCGATCAGGGGCCGTACTATGGCTACACCTTC. Amino acids: CASSPASDQGPYYGYTF.

The chain has TRBV4-3 and TRBJ2-1; possible D gene TRBD1, 5 bases. V lost 0 bases and J 3 bases, leaving 15 bases between the germline ends. Germline CDR1 LGHNA, CDR2 YSLEER. CDR3 length: 17 residues. The CDR3: CASSQDSQGALYNEQFF. The CDR3 bases are TGCGCCAGCAGCCAAGATTCCCAGGGCGCTCTCTACAATGAGCAGTTCTTC.